The rows below give T cell receptor beta chains drawn from one sample of a study of OX40 agonist ivuxolimab in advanced cancers. Generated by immunoSEQ multiplex PCR, the TCRdb table keeps only in-frame clones and is missing some. The sample consists of 80,000 or so clones, roughly 86% of them appearing once. Material: CD4+ or CD8+ T cells sorted from blood, obtained in a trial of the OX40 agonist ivuxolimab. Receptors were obtained from an adult with an advanced solid tumor such as melanoma, head and neck, liver or kidney cancer. Both conserved end residues are part of each CDR3. Each record gives: J gene, clone size, V gene, D gene, CDR3 protein, CDR3 DNA. A D gene is named only where the DNA matches it firmly. Clone sizes are given selectively: once, few, many, or a class where the clone is expanded.

J gene: TRBJ2-1
clone size: .
V gene: TRBV5-5
D gene: TRBD2
CDR3 protein: CASSILAGAGNEQFF
CDR3 DNA: TGTGCCAGCAGCATCCTAGCGGGGGCCGGCAATGAGCAGTTCTTC

J gene: TRBJ2-4
clone size: .
V gene: TRBV7-9
D gene: .
CDR3 protein: CASASGQTNIQYF
CDR3 DNA: TGTGCCAGCGCCTCCGGGCAGACAAACATTCAGTACTTC

J gene: TRBJ2-7
clone size: .
V gene: TRBV19
D gene: TRBD1
CDR3 protein: CASSIPDRGTYEQYF
CDR3 DNA: TGTGCCAGTAGTATTCCAGACAGGGGCACCTACGAGCAGTACTTC

J gene: TRBJ2-7
clone size: .
V gene: TRBV5-6
D gene: TRBD2
CDR3 protein: CASSSAVLAGEVEQYF
CDR3 DNA: TGTGCCAGCAGCTCCGCTGTTCTAGCGGGAGAGGTTGAGCAGTACTTC

J gene: TRBJ1-5
clone size: .
V gene: TRBV6-1
D gene: TRBD1
CDR3 protein: CASSEWTGSLGQPQHF
CDR3 DNA: TGTGCCAGCAGTGAATGGACAGGGAGCCTCGGGCAGCCCCAGCATTTT

J gene: TRBJ1-1
clone size: few
V gene: TRBV9
D gene: .
CDR3 protein: CASRADGNTEAFF
CDR3 DNA: TGTGCCAGCAGGGCGGACGGGAACACTGAAGCTTTCTTT

J gene: TRBJ2-3
clone size: .
V gene: TRBV5-5
D gene: .
CDR3 protein: CASSLGGTTDTQYF
CDR3 DNA: TGTGCCAGCAGCTTGGGGGGTACCACAGATACGCAGTATTTT

J gene: TRBJ2-1
clone size: .
V gene: TRBV6-5
D gene: .
CDR3 protein: CASTTWSSYNEQFF
CDR3 DNA: TGTGCCAGCACTACCTGGAGCTCCTACAATGAGCAGTTCTTC

J gene: TRBJ2-2
clone size: once
V gene: TRBV4-3
D gene: TRBD2
CDR3 protein: CASSPGGAQGELFF
CDR3 DNA: TGCGCCAGCAGCCCGGGGGGGGCGCAGGGGGAGCTGTTTTTT

J gene: TRBJ1-5
clone size: once
V gene: TRBV18
D gene: .
CDR3 protein: CASSPGFNSNQPQHF
CDR3 DNA: TGTGCCAGCTCACCAGGATTTAATAGCAATCAGCCCCAGCATTTT

J gene: TRBJ1-3
clone size: .
V gene: TRBV7-2
D gene: .
CDR3 protein: CASSFGTYGNTIYF
CDR3 DNA: TGTGCCAGCAGCTTCGGGACATATGGAAACACCATATATTTT

J gene: TRBJ2-5
clone size: .
V gene: TRBV20-1
D gene: TRBD1
CDR3 protein: CSATGGETQYF
CDR3 DNA: TGCAGTGCCACAGGGGGGGAGACCCAGTACTTC

J gene: TRBJ1-5
clone size: few
V gene: TRBV5-4
D gene: .
CDR3 protein: CASSLGGRSTQPQHF
CDR3 DNA: TGTGCCAGCAGCTTAGGGGGGCGGTCCACGCAGCCCCAGCATTTT

J gene: TRBJ2-5
clone size: .
V gene: TRBV7-9
D gene: .
CDR3 protein: CASSSFPGPKTQYF
CDR3 DNA: TGTGCCAGCAGCTCCTTCCCGGGGCCCAAGACCCAGTACTTC

J gene: TRBJ1-2
clone size: .
V gene: TRBV27
D gene: .
CDR3 protein: CASSSLDRPPHF
CDR3 DNA: TGTGCCAGCAGTTCCCTGGACAGACCACCCCACTTC

J gene: TRBJ2-6
clone size: .
V gene: TRBV5-5
D gene: TRBD1
CDR3 protein: CASSLSYGTGGLLANVLTF
CDR3 DNA: TGTGCCAGCAGCTTAAGTTATGGGACAGGGGGTTTGTTGGCCAACGTCCTGACTTTC

J gene: TRBJ2-2
clone size: .
V gene: TRBV14
D gene: .
CDR3 protein: CATQGPNTGELFF
CDR3 DNA: TGTGCCACCCAGGGTCCGAACACCGGGGAGCTGTTTTTT

J gene: TRBJ2-1
clone size: once
V gene: TRBV10-3
D gene: .
CDR3 protein: CAISESSPMSYNEQFF
CDR3 DNA: TGTGCCATCAGCGAGAGTTCTCCAATGTCCTACAATGAGCAGTTCTTC

J gene: TRBJ2-3
clone size: .
V gene: TRBV11-2
D gene: .
CDR3 protein: CASSPGVTTDTQYF
CDR3 DNA: TGTGCCAGCAGCCCCGGGGTAACCACAGATACGCAGTATTTT

J gene: TRBJ1-5
clone size: .
V gene: TRBV5-1
D gene: TRBD1
CDR3 protein: CAGSGGGNQPQHF
CDR3 DNA: TGCGCCGGATCAGGGGGCGGCAATCAGCCCCAGCATTTT

J gene: TRBJ1-4
clone size: .
V gene: TRBV5-4
D gene: .
CDR3 protein: CASSPSRAGNEKLFF
CDR3 DNA: TGTGCCAGCAGCCCCAGTAGGGCAGGGAATGAAAAACTGTTTTTT

J gene: TRBJ2-7
clone size: many
V gene: TRBV21-1
D gene: .
CDR3 protein: CASSFSGVYEQYF
CDR3 DNA: TGTGCCAGCAGCTTCTCGGGAGTCTACGAGCAGTACTTC

J gene: TRBJ1-1
clone size: few
V gene: TRBV6-5
D gene: .
CDR3 protein: CASSYSTAMNTEAFF
CDR3 DNA: TGTGCCAGCAGTTACTCGACTGCCATGAACACTGAAGCTTTCTTT

J gene: TRBJ1-6
clone size: .
V gene: TRBV6-5
D gene: .
CDR3 protein: CASSYSISSYNSPLHF
CDR3 DNA: TGTGCCAGCAGTTACTCTATCAGCTCCTATAATTCACCCCTCCACTTT

J gene: TRBJ2-1
clone size: .
V gene: TRBV9
D gene: .
CDR3 protein: CASSVGPSGSSGENEQFF
CDR3 DNA: TGTGCCAGCAGCGTAGGCCCTAGTGGTTCCTCTGGTGAAAATGAGCAGTTCTTC

J gene: TRBJ2-7
clone size: .
V gene: TRBV4-1
D gene: .
CDR3 protein: CASSQEAKELGQYF
CDR3 DNA: TGCGCCAGCAGCCAAGAGGCTAAAGAACTAGGGCAGTACTTC

J gene: TRBJ1-6
clone size: few
V gene: TRBV5-6
D gene: .
CDR3 protein: CASSFGEGVSPLHF
CDR3 DNA: TGTGCCAGCAGTTTCGGAGAAGGGGTTTCACCCCTCCACTTT

J gene: TRBJ2-5
clone size: .
V gene: TRBV7-2
D gene: .
CDR3 protein: CASSARQQETQYF
CDR3 DNA: TGTGCCAGCAGCGCTAGACAGCAAGAGACCCAGTACTTC

J gene: TRBJ2-3
clone size: .
V gene: TRBV4-3
D gene: TRBD2
CDR3 protein: CASSQDGGGAGNTQYF
CDR3 DNA: TGCGCCAGCAGCCAAGACGGCGGGGGGGCCGGGAATACGCAGTATTTT

J gene: TRBJ2-5
clone size: .
V gene: TRBV25-1
D gene: TRBD1
CDR3 protein: CASSQQGAETQYF
CDR3 DNA: TGTGCCAGCAGCCAACAGGGGGCAGAGACCCAGTACTTC

J gene: TRBJ1-2
clone size: .
V gene: TRBV9
D gene: .
CDR3 protein: CASSVVEWSPYGYTF
CDR3 DNA: TGTGCCAGCAGCGTAGTGGAGTGGAGTCCGTATGGCTACACCTTC

J gene: TRBJ1-2
clone size: .
V gene: TRBV27
D gene: .
CDR3 protein: CASSLVRGAGYGYTF
CDR3 DNA: TGTGCCAGCAGTTTAGTAAGGGGGGCGGGCTATGGCTACACCTTC